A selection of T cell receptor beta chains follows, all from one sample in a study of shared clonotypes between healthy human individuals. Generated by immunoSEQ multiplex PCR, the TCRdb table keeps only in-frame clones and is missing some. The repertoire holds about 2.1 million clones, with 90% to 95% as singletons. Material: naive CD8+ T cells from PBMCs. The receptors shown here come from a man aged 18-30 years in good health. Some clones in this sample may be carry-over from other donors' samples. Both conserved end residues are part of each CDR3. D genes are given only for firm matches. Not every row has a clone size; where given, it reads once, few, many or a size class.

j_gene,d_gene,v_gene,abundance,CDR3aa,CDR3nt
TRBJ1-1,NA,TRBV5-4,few,CASSLIGSGTEAFF,TGTGCCAGCAGCTTGATAGGAAGTGGCACTGAAGCTTTCTTT
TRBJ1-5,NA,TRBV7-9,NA,CASSLAGVDQPQHF,TGTGCCAGCAGCTTAGCAGGGGTCGATCAGCCCCAGCATTTT
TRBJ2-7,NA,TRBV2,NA,CASSERGSSYYEQYF,TGTGCCAGCAGTGAAAGGGGCAGTTCCTACTACGAGCAGTACTTC
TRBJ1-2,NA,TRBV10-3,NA,CAISGRGYGYTF,TGTGCCATCAGTGGACGAGGCTATGGCTACACCTTC
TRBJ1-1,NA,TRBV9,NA,CASSVVTVNTEAFF,TGTGCCAGCAGCGTTGTGACAGTGAACACTGAAGCTTTCTTT
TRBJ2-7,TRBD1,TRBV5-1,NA,CASSSSPGQNYEQYF,TGCGCCAGCAGCTCGAGTCCGGGACAGAACTACGAGCAGTACTTC
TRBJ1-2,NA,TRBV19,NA,CASSRSGPHYGYTF,TGTGCCAGTAGTCGCTCCGGGCCCCACTATGGCTACACCTTC
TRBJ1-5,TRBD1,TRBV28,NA,CASTPTGTGLQPQHF,TGTGCCAGCACCCCGACCGGGACAGGGCTTCAGCCCCAGCATTTT
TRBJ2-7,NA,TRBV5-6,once,CASSFGQPYEQYF,TGTGCCAGCAGCTTCGGACAGCCCTACGAGCAGTACTTC
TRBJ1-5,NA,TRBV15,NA,CATSSQRGLNQPQHF,TGTGCCACCAGCTCTCAGCGCGGGCTCAATCAGCCCCAGCATTTT
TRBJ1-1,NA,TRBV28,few,CASSPAGNTEAFF,TGTGCCAGCAGTCCTGCGGGGAACACTGAAGCTTTCTTT
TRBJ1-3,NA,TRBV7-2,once,CASSLRGGLGVGNTIYF,TGTGCCAGCAGCTTACGCGGGGGTCTTGGGGTGGGAAACACCATATATTTT
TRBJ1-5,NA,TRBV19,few,CASGNQPQHF,TGTGCCAGCGGCAATCAGCCCCAGCATTTT
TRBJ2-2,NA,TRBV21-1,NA,CASSNQETGGEETGELFF,TGTGCCAGCAGCAACCAAGAGACAGGGGGCGAGGAAACCGGGGAGCTGTTTTTT
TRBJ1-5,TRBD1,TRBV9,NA,CASSPRTGVQPQHF,TGTGCCAGCAGCCCCAGGACAGGGGTTCAGCCCCAGCATTTT
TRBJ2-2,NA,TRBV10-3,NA,CAISESGGELFF,TGTGCCATCAGTGAGTCAGGTGGGGAGCTGTTTTTT
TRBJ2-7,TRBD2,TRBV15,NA,CATSKGGDRRLAEPSYEQYF,TGTGCCACCAGCAAGGGAGGCGATAGGCGGCTAGCGGAACCCTCCTACGAGCAGTACTTC
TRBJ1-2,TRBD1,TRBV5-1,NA,CASSPTDRSYGYTF,TGCGCCAGCAGCCCAACGGACAGGAGCTATGGCTACACCTTC
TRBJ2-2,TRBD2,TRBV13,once,CASSSPHPREEHGELFF,TGTGCCAGCAGCTCACCCCACCCCCGGGAGGAGCACGGGGAGCTGTTTTTT
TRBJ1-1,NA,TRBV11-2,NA,CASSPRYTEAFF,TGTGCCAGCAGCCCTCGTTACACTGAAGCTTTCTTT
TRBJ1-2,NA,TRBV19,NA,CASSINGRSNYGYTF,TGTGCCAGTAGTATAAACGGCAGGTCTAACTATGGCTACACCTTC
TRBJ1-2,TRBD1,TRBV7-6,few,CASSLVGQGTDGYTF,TGTGCCAGCAGCTTAGTGGGACAGGGTACCGATGGCTACACCTTC